The TCR beta chain described here comes from a study of blood T cell repertoires in COVID-19. For the study at large: Material from acute and convalescent COVID-19 was sourced from the United States, Italy and Spain. Nucleic acid was either cDNA or gDNA, and it came from T cells, B-cell-depleted T cells, or PBMCs.

Original handling: The assay estimated nucleated cells by amplifying reference gene primers. Sequencing used immunoSEQ multiplex PCR; TCRdb keeps in-frame clones, though not all of them. V and J calls and clone size follow that table, whereas D and trimming were derived from the DNA. The table has under 130,000 clones, about 80% seen once. Germline V gene data show CDR1 as MNHEY and CDR2 as SVGEGT. V lost 6 bases and J lost 0, with 15 bases in between. The CDR3 spans 15 residues. The chain couples TRBV6-2 or TRBV6-3 to TRBJ2-7, with D possibly TRBD1 on 6 matching bases. The sequenced sample consisted of peripheral blood. The origin of this receptor is a woman in her 70s with acute or convalescent COVID-19. Here the CDR3 reads CASRYRQESSYEQYF. The CDR3, as DNA: TGTGCCAGCAGATACCGACAGGAGAGCTCCTACGAGCAGTACTTC.